The 19 T cell receptor beta chains below come from one sample, sequenced in a study of OX40 agonist ivuxolimab in advanced cancers. The table came from immunoSEQ multiplex PCR; TCRdb's copy has only in-frame clones and leaves some out. The sample has approximately 35,000 clones, approximately 80% seen once; the top ten hold over 8.5%. Here the sequenced sample was CD4+ or CD8+ T cells sorted from blood, taken in a trial of the OX40 agonist ivuxolimab. The receptor set was obtained from an adult with an advanced solid tumor such as melanoma, head and neck, liver or kidney cancer.

The rearrangement uses TRBV7-9 and TRBJ2-7, with 7 positions matching TRBD1. The CDR3 totals 12 residues. Germline V gene lookup returns CDR1 SEHNR and CDR2 FQNEAQ (reference sequence). J was trimmed by 6 bases and V by 5 bases; bases with no gene match: 4. The DNA for the CDR3 is TGTGCCAGCAGCCAGACAGGGACCGAGCAGTACTTC. Its protein product is CASSQTGTEQYF.

This chain links TRBV4-1 with TRBJ2-2; D gene unclear. Germline V gene sequence: CDR1 MGHRA, CDR2 YSYEKL. V was trimmed by 2 bases and J by 7 bases, leaving 11 bases between them. The CDR3 has 14 residues. CDR3 sequence (DNA): TGCGCCAGCAGCCAAAAGTGGGTTGGCGGGGAGCTGTTTTTT. Residues: CASSQKWVGGELFF.

There are a few counts of this clone. J is TRBJ1-6 and V is TRBV6-5; no firm D call. Per germline, CDR1 MNHEY and CDR2 SVGAGI. Deletions cut 2 bases from V and 7 bases from J, with 9 bases between. The CDR3 is 14 residues long. CDR3 region: CASSYRVANSPLHF. The CDR3 DNA reads as TGTGCCAGCAGTTACAGGGTGGCAAATTCACCCCTCCACTTT.

The chain joins TRBV19 to TRBJ1-1; no definite D call. V lost 7 bases and J lost 0, with 15 bases in between. The CDR3 extends over 15 amino acids. The germline CDR1 and CDR2 sequences are LNHDA and SQIVND (reference sequence). Here the CDR3 reads CASTPLADMNTEAFF. As DNA, the CDR3 is TGTGCCAGTACCCCGTTGGCAGATATGAACACTGAAGCTTTCTTT.

The chain combines TRBV19 with TRBJ2-5; the match to TRBD2 covers 8 bases. Trimming cost V 3 bases and J 4 bases; bases outside gene matches: 10. The V gene's germline CDR1 is LNHDA and CDR2 SQIVND (reference sequence). The CDR3 has 16 amino acids. The CDR3 DNA reads TGTGCCAGTAGTATGGGTTCGTCGGGGGGGCGAGAGACCCAGTACTTC. Residues: CASSMGSSGGRETQYF.

Note on this clone: A read error is possible here, since a much larger clone lies one base away. The chain carries TRBV19 and TRBJ2-7; no firm D call. There are 12 residues in the CDR3. Germline V gene lookup returns CDR1 LNHDA and CDR2 SQIVND (reference sequence). CDR3 bases: TGTGCCAATAGTATAGGCGCCTACGAGCAGTACTTC. This sequence encodes CANSIGAYEQYF.

V gene TRBV29-1 combines with J gene TRBJ1-3; 9 bases match TRBD1. From germline, CDR1 is SQVTM and CDR2 ANQGSEA. V shed 4 bases and J 3 bases; nucleotides not matched to a gene: 4. The CDR3 is made up of 14 amino acids. The CDR3 sequence is CSVGPGQGGNTIYF. The CDR3 DNA is TGCAGCGTTGGCCCGGGACAGGGTGGAAACACCATATATTTT.

This chain links TRBV4-1 with TRBJ1-2; 9 positions match TRBD1. V gave up 0 bases and J gave up 4 bases; unmatched junction bases: 9. Looked up from germline, CDR1 is MGHRA and CDR2 is YSYEKL. There are 17 residues in the CDR3. The CDR3 loop reads CASSQDPPTGGTYGYTF. The CDR3 nucleotides are TGCGCCAGCAGCCAAGATCCCCCCACAGGGGGCACCTATGGCTACACCTTC.

V usage is TRBV5-1 and J usage is TRBJ2-5, with 8 bases lining up with TRBD1. Losses at the gene ends were 4 bases for V and 2 bases for J; bases not matched to a gene: 10. CDR3 length: 16 amino acids. Germline CDR1 and CDR2: SGHRS and YFSETQ. CDR3 region: CASSASTGALQETQYF. The DNA for the CDR3 is TGCGCCAGCAGCGCCTCGACAGGGGCCCTGCAAGAGACCCAGTACTTC.

This chain joins TRBV4-1 and TRBJ1-1; maybe TRBD1 (5 bases). The CDR3 totals 19 residues. In germline, CDR1 is MGHRA, CDR2 YSYEKL. V was shortened by 1 base and J by 2 bases, with 23 bases between the two germline ends. DNA of the CDR3: TGCGCCAGCAGCCAAGCCGTTGGGCCAGGGAAACTTCAAAACACTGAAGCTTTCTTT. This translates into CASSQAVGPGKLQNTEAFF.

The chain carries TRBV11-1 and TRBJ2-1; D might be TRBD2 (5 bases). The CDR3 length is 13 residues. Looked up from germline, CDR1 is SGHAT and CDR2 is FQDESV (reference sequence). V lost 1 base and J 7 bases, leaving 8 bases between the germline ends. The CDR3 nucleotides are TGTGCCAGCAGCTTAGGCGGGTGGAATGAGCAGTTCTTC. Translation: CASSLGGWNEQFF. Combining the CDR3 with reference TRBV11-1 and TRBJ2-1 gives the whole variable domain EAEVAQSPRYKITEKSQAVAFWCDPISGHATLYWYRQILGQGPELLVQFQDESVVDDSQLPKDRFSAERLKGVDSTLKIQPAELGDSAMYLCASSLGGWNEQFFGPGTRLTVL.

The genes are TRBV4-1 and TRBJ1-2, with 7 bases that match TRBD1. J was trimmed by 4 bases and V by 1 base; bases with no gene match: 9. This CDR3 spans 16 amino acids. Germline assignment: CDR1 MGHRA and CDR2 YSYEKL. CDR3 loop: CASSQARDSSIYGYTF. CDR3 coding DNA: TGCGCCAGCAGCCAAGCTAGGGACAGCAGTATCTATGGCTACACCTTC.

The J gene is TRBJ2-5, the V gene TRBV9; D possibly corresponds to TRBD2 (7 bases). Germline lookup yields CDR1 SGDLS and CDR2 YYNGEE. The V end lost 2 bases, the J end lost 1 base, and 15 bases lay between the germline ends. CDR3 length: 16 residues. The CDR3 DNA sequence: TGTGCCAGCAGCGTCTCGACGGGGGGCTCCCAAGAGACCCAGTACTTC. As protein: CASSVSTGGSQETQYF.

The rearrangement uses TRBV7-9 and TRBJ2-3, with 7 bases matching TRBD1. Per germline, CDR1 SEHNR and CDR2 FQNEAQ (reference sequence). The length of the CDR3 is 15 residues. The ends lost 1 base at V and 3 bases at J; junction bases unmatched: 4. This chain's CDR3 is CASSLVGDSTDTQYF. The CDR3 DNA reads TGTGCCAGCAGCTTAGTTGGGGACAGTACAGATACGCAGTATTTT.

The chain uses TRBV5-5 and TRBJ1-2, with 7 bases lining up with TRBD1. V gave up 0 bases and J gave up 6 bases; unmatched junction bases: 11. Germline CDR1 and CDR2: SGHKS and YYEKEE (reference sequence). CDR3 length equals 16 residues. The CDR3 DNA is TGTGCCAGCAGCTTGGGGACAGGATCGAAAGGGGATGGCTACACCTTC. Amino acid sequence: CASSLGTGSKGDGYTF.

J is TRBJ2-1 and V is TRBV5-1, with 7 bases that match TRBD2. The CDR3 has 15 amino acids. Germline V gene data show CDR1 as SGHRS and CDR2 as YFSETQ. The V segment lost 2 bases and the J segment 4 bases; nucleotides outside the gene matches: 6. This chain's CDR3 is CASSLIGEGYNEQFF. CDR3 DNA sequence: TGCGCCAGCAGCTTAATCGGGGAGGGGTACAATGAGCAGTTCTTC.

The CDR3 nucleotides read TGTGCCTGGAGTCGTATAAGGGGACAGAGTGGAAACACCATATATTTT. It is translated as CAWSRIRGQSGNTIYF. The chain employs TRBV30 and TRBJ1-3, with 7 bases lining up with TRBD1. Trimming took 2 bases from V and 3 from J; bases not matched to a gene: 10. This CDR3 is built from 16 residues. Germline CDR1 reads GTSNPN; CDR2 reads SVGIG (reference sequence).

This chain links TRBV4-1 with TRBJ2-5; D possibly uses TRBD1 or TRBD2 (5 bases each). The J call is in doubt because the DNA end fits TRBJ2-7 better. The CDR3 has 15 amino acids. Germline lookup yields CDR1 MGHRA and CDR2 YSYEKL. Written as DNA, the CDR3 is TGCGCCAGCAGCCAACCAGGGAGTTGGTCCTACGAGCAGTACTTC. This sequence encodes CASSQPGSWSYEQYF.

V and J are TRBV15 and TRBJ1-1; D ambiguous. The CDR3 has 16 amino acids. Per the germline V gene, CDR1 is LNHNV and CDR2 is YYDKDF (reference sequence). Trimming stripped 1 base from V and 2 bases from J, with 14 bases between. The CDR3 DNA reads as TGTGCCACCAGCAGAGGTGTTAATTTAGGTAACACTGAAGCTTTCTTT. It is translated as CATSRGVNLGNTEAFF.